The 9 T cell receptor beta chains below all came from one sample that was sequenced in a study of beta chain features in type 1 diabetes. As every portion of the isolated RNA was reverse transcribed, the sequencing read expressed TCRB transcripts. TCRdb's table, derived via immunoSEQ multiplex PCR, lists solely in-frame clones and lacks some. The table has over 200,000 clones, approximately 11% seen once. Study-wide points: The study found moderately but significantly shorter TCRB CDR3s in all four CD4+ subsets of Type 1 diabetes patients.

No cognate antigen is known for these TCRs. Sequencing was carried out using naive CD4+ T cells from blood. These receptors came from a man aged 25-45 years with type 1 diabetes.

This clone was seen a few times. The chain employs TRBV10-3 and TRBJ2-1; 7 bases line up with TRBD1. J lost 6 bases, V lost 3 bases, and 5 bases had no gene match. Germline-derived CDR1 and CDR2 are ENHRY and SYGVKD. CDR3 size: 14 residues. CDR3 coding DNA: TGTGCCATCAGTGAAAGGGGGCCGGTCAATGAGCAGTTCTTC. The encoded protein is CAISERGPVNEQFF.

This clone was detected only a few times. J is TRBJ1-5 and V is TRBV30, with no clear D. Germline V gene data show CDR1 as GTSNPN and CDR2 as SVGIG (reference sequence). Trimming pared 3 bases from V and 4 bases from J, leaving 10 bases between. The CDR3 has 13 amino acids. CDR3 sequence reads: CAWSPAGNQPQHF. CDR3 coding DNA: TGTGCCTGGAGCCCGGCGGGTAATCAGCCCCAGCATTTT.

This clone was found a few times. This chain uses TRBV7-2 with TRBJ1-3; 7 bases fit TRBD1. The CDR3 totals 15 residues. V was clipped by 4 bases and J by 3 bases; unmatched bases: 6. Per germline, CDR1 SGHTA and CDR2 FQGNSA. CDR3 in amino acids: CASSSRQGNGNTIYF. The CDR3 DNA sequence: TGTGCCAGCAGCTCCCGACAGGGCAATGGAAACACCATATATTTT. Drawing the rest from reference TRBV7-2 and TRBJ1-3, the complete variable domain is GAGVSQSPSNKVTEKGKDVELRCDPISGHTALYWYRQSLGQGLEFLIYFQGNSAPDKSGLPSDRFSAERTGGSVSTLTIQRTQQEDSAVYLCASSSRQGNGNTIYFGEGSWLTVV.

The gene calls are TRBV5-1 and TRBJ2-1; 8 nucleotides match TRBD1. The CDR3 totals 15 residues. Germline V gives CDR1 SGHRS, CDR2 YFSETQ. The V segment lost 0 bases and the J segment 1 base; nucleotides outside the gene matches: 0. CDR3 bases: TGCGCCAGCAGCTTGGGGACAGGGTCCTACAATGAGCAGTTCTTC. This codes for CASSLGTGSYNEQFF.

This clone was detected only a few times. The DNA for the CDR3 is TGTGCCAGCATTGACTCCGGGACAGTCTATGGCTACACCTTC. Protein sequence: CASIDSGTVYGYTF. This chain connects TRBV6-5 to TRBJ1-2, with 7 bases identical to TRBD1. CDR1 MNHEY and CDR2 SVGAGI come from the germline V gene. The CDR3 sequence is 14 residues long. Trimming removed 7 bases from V and 4 bases from J; junction bases left unmatched: 9.

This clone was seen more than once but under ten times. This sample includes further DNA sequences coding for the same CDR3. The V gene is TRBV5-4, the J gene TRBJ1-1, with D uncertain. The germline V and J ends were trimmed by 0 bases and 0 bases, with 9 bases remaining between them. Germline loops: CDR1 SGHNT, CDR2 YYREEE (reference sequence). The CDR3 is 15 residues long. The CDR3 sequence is CASSLAAGMNTEAFF. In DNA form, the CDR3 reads TGTGCCAGCAGCTTGGCCGCAGGTATGAACACTGAAGCTTTCTTT. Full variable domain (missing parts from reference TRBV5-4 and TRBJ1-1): ETGVTQSPTHLIKTRGQQVTLRCSSQSGHNTVSWYQQALGQGPQFIFQYYREEENGRGNFPPRFSGLQFPNYSSELNVNALELDDSALYLCASSLAAGMNTEAFFGQGTRLTVV.

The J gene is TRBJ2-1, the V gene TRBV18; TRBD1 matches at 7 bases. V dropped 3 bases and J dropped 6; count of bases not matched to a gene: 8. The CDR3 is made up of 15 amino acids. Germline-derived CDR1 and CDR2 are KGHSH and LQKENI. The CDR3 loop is CASSPPGGEGNEQFF. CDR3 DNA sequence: TGTGCCAGCTCACCCCCAGGGGGTGAGGGCAATGAGCAGTTCTTC.

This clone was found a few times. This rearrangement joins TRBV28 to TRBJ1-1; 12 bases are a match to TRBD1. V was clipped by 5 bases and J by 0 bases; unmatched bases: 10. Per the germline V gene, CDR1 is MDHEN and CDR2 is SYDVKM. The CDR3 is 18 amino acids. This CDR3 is CASSPLRDRGRMNTEAFF. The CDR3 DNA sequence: TGTGCCAGCAGTCCCCTCCGGGACAGGGGGCGGATGAACACTGAAGCTTTCTTT. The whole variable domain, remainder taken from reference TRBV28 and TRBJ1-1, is DVKVTQSSRYLVKRTGEKVFLECVQDMDHENMFWYRQDPGLGLRLIYFSYDVKMKEKGDIPEGYSVSREKKERFSLILESASTNQTSMYLCASSPLRDRGRMNTEAFFGQGTRLTVV.

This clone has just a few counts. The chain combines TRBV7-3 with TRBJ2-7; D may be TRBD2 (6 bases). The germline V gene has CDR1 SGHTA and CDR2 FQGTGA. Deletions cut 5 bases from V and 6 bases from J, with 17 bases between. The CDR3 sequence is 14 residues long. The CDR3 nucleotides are TGTGCCAGCAGCCCCCGGACTACCTCCCTCGAGCAGTACTTC. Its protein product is CASSPRTTSLEQYF.